Only a few counts were recorded for the clone carrying this TCR beta chain. What it binds is unknown. This sample is part of a study of regulatory T cells in long-lasting Graves disease. Study results and limitations: Investigators studied peripheral blood only, not thyroid tissue.

As to time point: newly diagnosed GD, antithyroid drugs for less than 3 months. PBMC-derived RNA was used for the TCR library. Staff took approximately 9.9 milliliters of peripheral blood and put it into EDTA tubes. In building TCR beta libraries, iRepertoire HTBI primers were used together with Arm-PCR of CDR3 regions. Using its own MiXCR run on the multiplex PCR reads, TCRdb lists one record per CDR3 protein. The repertoire holds more than 450,000 distinct CDR3 sequences, around 12% seen once, with roughly 8.9% in the top ten. The CDR3 covers 17 residues. CDR1 and CDR2 (germline): SGHRS, YFSETQ. After removal of 4 bases from V and 2 bases from J, the junction contained 12 bases not matched to a gene. The same data also went into a second study, on T cells in Graves' hyperthyroidism and ophthalmopathy. Turning to that study: Expanded thyroid clonotypes (above 0.001) were mostly also found in blood. A model built on 13 V-J features separated ophthalmopathy from stable hyperthyroidism.

The chain joins TRBV5-1 to TRBJ2-5; TRBD1 agrees at 9 bases. Specimen: peripheral blood mononuclear cells (PBMCs), collected at new diagnosis, from a patient treated with antithyroid drugs. This receptor was obtained from a woman in her twenties or thirties with Graves disease. The CDR3: CASSARTGDAPQETQYF. DNA for the CDR3: TGCGCCAGCAGCGCCCGGACAGGGGACGCCCCGCAAGAGACCCAGTACTTC.